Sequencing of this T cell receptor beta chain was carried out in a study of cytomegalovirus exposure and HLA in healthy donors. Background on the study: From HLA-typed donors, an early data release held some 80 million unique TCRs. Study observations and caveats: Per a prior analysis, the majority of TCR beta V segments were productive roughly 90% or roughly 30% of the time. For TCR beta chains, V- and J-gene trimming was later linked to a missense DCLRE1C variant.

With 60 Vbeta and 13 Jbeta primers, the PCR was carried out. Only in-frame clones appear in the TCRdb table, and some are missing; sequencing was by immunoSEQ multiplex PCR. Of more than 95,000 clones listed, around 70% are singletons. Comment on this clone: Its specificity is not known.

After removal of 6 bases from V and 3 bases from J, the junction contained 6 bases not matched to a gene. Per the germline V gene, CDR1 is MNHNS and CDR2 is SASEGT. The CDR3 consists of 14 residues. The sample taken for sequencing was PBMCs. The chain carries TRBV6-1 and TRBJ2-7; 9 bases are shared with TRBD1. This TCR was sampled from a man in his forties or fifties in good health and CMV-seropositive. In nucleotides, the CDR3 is TGTGCCAGCAGGCAGGGACAGGGACACTACGAGCAGTACTTC. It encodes CASRQGQGHYEQYF.